The rows below give T cell receptor beta chains drawn from one sample of a study of T-cell reconstitution after alpha-beta-depleted transplantation in children. TCRdb called the PCR reads again in MiXCR, with one record for every CDR3 protein. Of about 170,000 distinct CDR3 sequences listed, 11% are singletons. This material consisted of PBMCs, taken before TCRalphabeta/CD19-depleted stem cell transplant. Receptors were obtained from a boy aged 2 to 10 with acute myeloid leukemia, due to receive a stem cell transplant. The CDR3 runs from the conserved cysteine through the conserved F or W. Not every row has a clone size; where given, it reads once, few, many or a size class.

size,J,V,CDR3
many,TRBJ2-2,TRBV5-4,CASSPRQGNTGELFF
many,TRBJ1-5,TRBV15,CATSGTGVRQPQHF
many,TRBJ2-5,TRBV15,CATSSPGTSGVLGTQYF
many,TRBJ2-2,TRBV5-6,CASSPSTTGGSTGELFF
many,TRBJ1-1,TRBV7-2,CASSSNPGPMTEAFF
many,TRBJ2-5,TRBV7-2,CASSLGASGRAQYF
many,TRBJ1-4,TRBV20-1,CSARLDRDGYKLFF
NA,TRBJ1-2,TRBV6-2/TRBV6-3,CASCEDREPTGYTF
NA,TRBJ2-3,TRBV20-1,CSAYRYQGTQYF
NA,TRBJ2-3,TRBV30,CAWSRGRRDTQYF
many,TRBJ1-5,TRBV5-5,CASSLEAGVRQQPQHF
many,TRBJ1-4,TRBV20-1,CSAKPVTGHNEKLFF
few,TRBJ1-1,TRBV6-2/TRBV6-3,CASSYLQGGTEAFF
many,TRBJ2-1,TRBV6-1,CASSRTTSGSYNEQFF
many,TRBJ2-7,TRBV3-1,CASSQGPGLAEEQYF
many,TRBJ2-5,TRBV20-1,CSARDPRLALETQYF
few,TRBJ2-5,TRBV10-3,CAISPGLLCNQETQYF
NA,TRBJ2-7,TRBV5-1,CASSSSIGSSYEQYF
many,TRBJ2-3,TRBV5-5,CASSLESTDTQYF
many,TRBJ2-3,TRBV7-2,CASRPRGGSFGQNFVSHTQYF
many,TRBJ2-1,TRBV28,CASGTGTENNEQFF
many,TRBJ1-6,TRBV20-1,CSAAENSNSPLHF
NA,TRBJ2-4,TRBV12-3/TRBV12-4,CASSTGTGGNLAKNIQYF
many,TRBJ2-7,TRBV20-1,CSAIDGQGNEQYF
many,TRBJ1-1,TRBV20-1,CSARVRQGGTEAFF
many,TRBJ1-2,TRBV7-2,CASSAKGWSDYGYTF
many,TRBJ1-1,TRBV12-3/TRBV12-4,CASSLVFGTEAFF
many,TRBJ2-5,TRBV20-1,CSAWTGGPGETQYF
many,TRBJ2-7,TRBV7-2,CASSPSLAGAPYEQYF
many,TRBJ1-1,TRBV5-1,CASSLGTTKNEAFF
many,TRBJ1-4,TRBV9,CASSVTGQNEKLFF
few,TRBJ2-1,TRBV6-2/TRBV6-3,CASTRTSGVTREQFF
many,TRBJ1-2,TRBV7-9,CASSLRPDYYGYTF
many,TRBJ2-5,TRBV29-1,CSVPRQGAETQYF
many,TRBJ2-7,TRBV27,CASSQKGAGGEQYF
many,TRBJ2-3,TRBV7-7,CASSKIQGDTQYF
many,TRBJ2-5,TRBV14,CASSQSEETQYF
many,TRBJ1-1,TRBV21-1,CASRVTGITEAFF
many,TRBJ1-3,TRBV12-3/TRBV12-4,CASSLDRVSGNTIYF
many,TRBJ1-1,TRBV15,CATSRDRGQGNTEAFF
many,TRBJ2-7,TRBV7-9,CASSSVAGGVYEQYF
NA,TRBJ1-4,TRBV5-6,CAISLGQGLNEKLFF
many,TRBJ2-5,TRBV21-1,CAGDSGATQYF
many,TRBJ1-4,TRBV12-3/TRBV12-4,CASSWGPGGATNEKLFF
many,TRBJ2-2,TRBV28,CASSLVREEDTGELFF